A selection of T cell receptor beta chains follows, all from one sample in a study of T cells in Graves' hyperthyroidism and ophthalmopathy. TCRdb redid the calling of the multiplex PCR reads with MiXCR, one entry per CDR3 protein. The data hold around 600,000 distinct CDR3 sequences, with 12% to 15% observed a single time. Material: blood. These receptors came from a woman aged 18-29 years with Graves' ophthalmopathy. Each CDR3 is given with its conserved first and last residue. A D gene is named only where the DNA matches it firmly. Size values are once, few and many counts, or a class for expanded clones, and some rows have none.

DNA: TGCGCCAGCAGCCAAGCTGGGACTAGCGGGAATTACGAGCAGTACTTC
CDR3: CASSQAGTSGNYEQYF
D: TRBD2
size: .
V: TRBV4-1
J: TRBJ2-7
length: 16

DNA: TGTGCCAGCAGGGGACTCGGGACAGTCTGGGTACACGAGCAGTACTTC
CDR3: CASRGLGTVWVHEQYF
D: .
size: .
V: TRBV28
J: TRBJ2-7
length: 16

DNA: TGTGCCACCAGCAGAGGAGGGGGGGTAACAGATACGCAGTATTTT
CDR3: CATSRGGGVTDTQYF
D: .
size: .
V: TRBV15
J: TRBJ2-3
length: 15

DNA: TGTGCCAGCAGCCAGGCGGCCGGGACGAGGATCTACAATGAGCAGTTCTTC
CDR3: CASSQAAGTRIYNEQFF
D: .
size: .
V: TRBV14
J: TRBJ2-1
length: 17

DNA: TGTGCCAGCAGCCGCGGACAATCCCTATACAATGAGCAGTTCTTC
CDR3: CASSRGQSLYNEQFF
D: .
size: many
V: TRBV11-3
J: TRBJ2-1
length: 15

DNA: TGTGCCAGCAGCTCCGGGACGGTGAACACTGAAGCTTTCTTT
CDR3: CASSSGTVNTEAFF
D: .
size: many
V: TRBV11-1
J: TRBJ1-1
length: 14

DNA: TGTGCCAGCAGCTTAAGTGCTAGCGGCCATCAGTGGAATGAGCAGTTCTTC
CDR3: CASSLSASGHQWNEQFF
D: TRBD2
size: .
V: TRBV7-3
J: TRBJ2-1
length: 17

DNA: TGCAGTGCTAGAGTTGCGGGGACCACAGATACGCAGTATTTT
CDR3: CSARVAGTTDTQYF
D: .
size: many
V: TRBV20-1
J: TRBJ2-3
length: 14

DNA: TGTGCCAGCAGCTTAGACCCGGATTGGTTGGGGCCCTACGAGCAGTACTTC
CDR3: CASSLDPDWLGPYEQYF
D: .
size: many
V: TRBV11-2
J: TRBJ2-7
length: 17

DNA: TGTGCCAGCAGACGGGGTGCGAGATCAACTAATGAAAAACTGTTTTTT
CDR3: CASRRGARSTNEKLFF
D: .
size: many
V: TRBV5-5
J: TRBJ1-4
length: 16

DNA: TGTGCCAGCAGCTTAGGCAGTACAGGGTACAATGAGCAGTTCTTC
CDR3: CASSLGSTGYNEQFF
D: .
size: many
V: TRBV11-3
J: TRBJ2-1
length: 15

DNA: TGTGCCAGCAGCCCCCCGGGACTTCCTTATGGCTACACCTTC
CDR3: CASSPPGLPYGYTF
D: .
size: many
V: TRBV7-9
J: TRBJ1-2
length: 14

DNA: TGTGCCAGCAGACGGGCCATGGGGAATGAAAAACTGTTTTTT
CDR3: CASRRAMGNEKLFF
D: .
size: few
V: TRBV6-1
J: TRBJ1-4
length: 14

DNA: TGTGCCAGCTCACCTACAGGGAGCTCTGGAAACACCATATATTTT
CDR3: CASSPTGSSGNTIYF
D: .
size: .
V: TRBV18
J: TRBJ1-3
length: 15

DNA: TGTGCCAGTAGTGTAGGGGCTGACTCTGAAGCTTTCTTT
CDR3: CASSVGADSEAFF
D: .
size: few
V: TRBV19
J: TRBJ1-1
length: 13

DNA: TGTGCCAGCAGTTTATTTGAGCGGGGGGGGGATACGCAGTATTTT
CDR3: CASSLFERGGDTQYF
D: TRBD2
size: many
V: TRBV28
J: TRBJ2-3
length: 15

DNA: TGCGCCAGCAGCTTGGAGACTACCTCCTACGAGCAGTACTTC
CDR3: CASSLETTSYEQYF
D: .
size: .
V: TRBV5-1
J: TRBJ2-7
length: 14

DNA: TGTGCCAGCAGCCCAGAGGGGGTCTCTGGAAACACCATATATTTT
CDR3: CASSPEGVSGNTIYF
D: .
size: .
V: TRBV9
J: TRBJ1-3
length: 15

DNA: TGTGCCAGCAGCTTAGGGGATCACCCGGGACAGGGAAGCGACACTGAAGCTTTCTTT
CDR3: CASSLGDHPGQGSDTEAFF
D: TRBD1
size: .
V: TRBV7-6
J: TRBJ1-1
length: 19

DNA: TGTGCCAGCAGCTTGTGGGGGCCCTCCTACAATGAGCAGTTCTTC
CDR3: CASSLWGPSYNEQFF
D: .
size: many
V: TRBV5-8
J: TRBJ2-1
length: 15

DNA: TGCAGCGTCGTACAGGGGGCCAATGAGCAGTTCTTC
CDR3: CSVVQGANEQFF
D: TRBD1
size: many
V: TRBV29-1
J: TRBJ2-1
length: 12

DNA: TGTGCCTGGAAGGGTCAAGAGACCCAGTACTTC
CDR3: CAWKGQETQYF
D: .
size: .
V: TRBV30
J: TRBJ2-5
length: 11

DNA: TGCAGTGCTTTTCTGAGCTCTGGGGCCAACGTCCTGACTTTC
CDR3: CSAFLSSGANVLTF
D: .
size: .
V: TRBV20-1
J: TRBJ2-6
length: 14

DNA: TGCAGCGTAGCTGCCGGCATCCTTGGTGGCTACACCTTC
CDR3: CSVAAGILGGYTF
D: .
size: few
V: TRBV29-1
J: TRBJ1-2
length: 13

DNA: TGTGCCAGCAGCTTAGAGGGCGGGAGGGCCCGAGAGCAGTACTTC
CDR3: CASSLEGGRAREQYF
D: TRBD2
size: many
V: TRBV11-1
J: TRBJ2-7
length: 15

DNA: TGTGCCAGCAGTTACCTGGGTCGGGGCACTGAAGCTTTCTTT
CDR3: CASSYLGRGTEAFF
D: .
size: many
V: TRBV6-2/TRBV6-3
J: TRBJ1-1
length: 14

DNA: TGTGCCAGCAGCACACCTAGACCTCCTCAGCGGGAGGGTCTCTGGGAACCCTACAATGAGCAGTTCTTC
CDR3: CASSTPRPPQREGLWEPYNEQFF
D: TRBD2
size: many
V: TRBV6-1
J: TRBJ2-1
length: 23

DNA: TGTGCCAGCAGCCCCCCGGATGGGTTGGTCTATGGCTACACCTTC
CDR3: CASSPPDGLVYGYTF
D: .
size: few
V: TRBV9
J: TRBJ1-2
length: 15

DNA: TGTGCCAGTAGTATAGGATCTCTCGGACTAGCGGCCTACGAGCAGTACTTC
CDR3: CASSIGSLGLAAYEQYF
D: TRBD2
size: .
V: TRBV19
J: TRBJ2-7
length: 17

DNA: TGTGCCACGACAGGTTCCTACAATGAGCAGTTCTTC
CDR3: CATTGSYNEQFF
D: .
size: many
V: TRBV24-1
J: TRBJ2-1
length: 12

DNA: TGTGCCACCAGGGGGCCGAAGGGACAGGGCGTGGAGACCCAGTACTTC
CDR3: CATRGPKGQGVETQYF
D: TRBD1
size: once
V: TRBV24-1
J: TRBJ2-5
length: 16

DNA: TGTGCCAGCAGCTTACAAGGGTGGGGGCGTAATCAGCCCCAGCATTTT
CDR3: CASSLQGWGRNQPQHF
D: .
size: few
V: TRBV7-8
J: TRBJ1-5
length: 16

DNA: TGTGCCAGCACCATCGGACTAGCGGGAGTTAATGAGCAGTACTTC
CDR3: CASTIGLAGVNEQYF
D: TRBD2
size: many
V: TRBV28
J: TRBJ2-7
length: 15

DNA: TGTGCCAGCAGCCCTTTGACAGGGTTCTACAATGAGCAGTTCTTC
CDR3: CASSPLTGFYNEQFF
D: TRBD1
size: many
V: TRBV5-6
J: TRBJ2-1
length: 15

DNA: TGTGCCAGCAGTCCCGGACAGGGTGGTTCCTACGAGCAGTACTTC
CDR3: CASSPGQGGSYEQYF
D: TRBD1
size: many
V: TRBV12-3/TRBV12-4
J: TRBJ2-7
length: 15

DNA: TGTGCCAGCAGCTTAAGACTTTCCCAAGAGACCCAGTACTTC
CDR3: CASSLRLSQETQYF
D: .
size: .
V: TRBV7-9
J: TRBJ2-5
length: 14

DNA: TGTGCCAGCAGTTCCCAGGGATCGCGGTACTACGAGCAGTACTTC
CDR3: CASSSQGSRYYEQYF
D: .
size: many
V: TRBV28
J: TRBJ2-7
length: 15

DNA: TGTGCCAGTAGTAATGGGACAGCGGCTGGCTACACCTTC
CDR3: CASSNGTAAGYTF
D: TRBD1
size: .
V: TRBV19
J: TRBJ1-2
length: 13

DNA: TGTGCCAGCAGCCTTCCATACAATCAGCCCCAGCATTTT
CDR3: CASSLPYNQPQHF
D: .
size: many
V: TRBV7-8
J: TRBJ1-5
length: 13

DNA: TGTGCCAGCAGCTTGGGGGCGGACATGAGCAATGAGCAGTTCTTC
CDR3: CASSLGADMSNEQFF
D: .
size: many
V: TRBV5-5
J: TRBJ2-1
length: 15

DNA: TGTGCCAGTACGGACCGGGGAGGCACAGATACGCAGTATTTT
CDR3: CASTDRGGTDTQYF
D: .
size: .
V: TRBV19
J: TRBJ2-3
length: 14

DNA: TGTGCCAGCAGTGCTGTTCGAAGGGGTTCACCCCTCCACTTT
CDR3: CASSAVRRGSPLHF
D: .
size: many
V: TRBV27
J: TRBJ1-6
length: 14

DNA: TGCAGTGCTGGCCTTAGCGGGGGCTCCTACAATGAGCAGTTCTTC
CDR3: CSAGLSGGSYNEQFF
D: TRBD2
size: many
V: TRBV20-1
J: TRBJ2-1
length: 15

DNA: TGTGCCAGCAGTCGAGACAGGGACCTCTACAATGAGCAGTTCTTC
CDR3: CASSRDRDLYNEQFF
D: TRBD1
size: many
V: TRBV6-1
J: TRBJ2-1
length: 15

DNA: TGTGCCAGCAGCCTATATCGGACAGTCACCGGGGAGCTGTTTTTT
CDR3: CASSLYRTVTGELFF
D: .
size: .
V: TRBV14
J: TRBJ2-2
length: 15

DNA: TGTGCCAGCAGCCCGGGTAGCGGGAGCCGGTACAATGAGCAGTTCTTC
CDR3: CASSPGSGSRYNEQFF
D: TRBD2
size: .
V: TRBV2
J: TRBJ2-1
length: 16

DNA: TGTGCCAGCAGCTTAGTCATCAGGAACACTGAAGCTTTCTTT
CDR3: CASSLVIRNTEAFF
D: .
size: .
V: TRBV7-9
J: TRBJ1-1
length: 14

DNA: TGTGCCAGCAAAGATGGTGGGGACTCTGGGGCCAACGTCCTGACTTTC
CDR3: CASKDGGDSGANVLTF
D: .
size: few
V: TRBV6-1
J: TRBJ2-6
length: 16

DNA: TGTGCCACCAGCACCACCGGGACTAGCGGGGAGCAGTTCTTC
CDR3: CATSTTGTSGEQFF
D: TRBD2
size: few
V: TRBV15
J: TRBJ2-1
length: 14

DNA: TGTGCCAGCAGCTTTTTTAATGCGGGAGGGCAGAACAATGAGCAGTTCTTC
CDR3: CASSFFNAGGQNNEQFF
D: TRBD2
size: many
V: TRBV5-5
J: TRBJ2-1
length: 17

DNA: TGTGCCAGCAGCGGCAGGGTGGGCGAGGGTGAAAAACTGTTTTTT
CDR3: CASSGRVGEGEKLFF
D: .
size: few
V: TRBV5-6
J: TRBJ1-4
length: 15